The 2 T cell receptor beta chains in this list originate from one sample, sequenced in a study of blood T cell repertoires in COVID-19. Assay: immunoSEQ multiplex PCR; the TCRdb copy retains only in-frame clones and omits some. The data contain 130,000 to 150,000 clones, 75% to 85% of them seen just once; the ten biggest clones take up more than 8.5%. Material for sequencing was peripheral blood. The receptors derive from a man aged 60-69 years with active or convalescent COVID-19.

This rearrangement joins TRBV4-3 to TRBJ2-5; no clear D gene. Deletions cut 0 bases from V and 6 bases from J, with 11 bases between. The CDR3 length is 14 residues. Germline V CDR1 and CDR2: LGHNA, YSLEER. This CDR3 reads CASSQDRGLKTQYF. The CDR3 DNA follows: TGCGCCAGCAGCCAAGATCGAGGTCTGAAGACCCAGTACTTC.

The V gene is TRBV10-2, the J gene TRBJ2-1; 8 bases map to TRBD2. V gave up 7 bases and J gave up 9 bases; unmatched junction bases: 11. CDR1 and CDR2 from the germline V gene are WSHSY and SAAADI. This CDR3 has 14 amino acids. CDR3 bases: TGCGCCAGCACGGTTTTGGCGGGGGGCTCTGAGCAGTTCTTC. This translates into CASTVLAGGSEQFF.